This entry lists 27 T cell receptor beta chains sequenced from one sample in a study of regulatory dendritic cells for organ transplantation. This table comes from immunoSEQ multiplex PCR, and its TCRdb copy is limited to in-frame clones, with some not included. The sample includes 35,000 to 45,000 clones, 80% to 95% seen only once; the top ten take approximately 0.11%. Sequenced material: naive CD8+ T cells from blood. Subset reported: CD45RA+ naive T cells. These receptors were obtained from a human donor in good health.

This clone occurred once. V is TRBV7-8 and J is TRBJ2-7, with 9 positions matching TRBD2. Germline-derived CDR1 and CDR2 are SGHVS and FQNEAQ. The J segment lost 2 bases and the V segment lost 5 bases, leaving 10 bases of the junction unmatched. The CDR3 is 16 residues long. CDR3 loop: CASSPIAGAGPYEQYF. The CDR3 DNA is TGTGCCAGCAGCCCAATAGCGGGAGCGGGCCCCTACGAGCAGTACTTC.

The chain links TRBV29-1 to TRBJ2-2, with D unresolved. The CDR3 runs 11 residues. CDR1 SQVTM and CDR2 ANQGSEA come from the germline V gene. The germline V and J ends were trimmed by 2 bases and 8 bases, with 6 bases remaining between them. The CDR3 DNA reads TGCAGCGTTGAAAATGCGGGGGAGCTGTTTTTT. Translated, it gives CSVENAGELFF.

The rearrangement uses TRBV15 and TRBJ2-1, with TRBD2 matching 12 bases. V lost 3 bases, J lost 5 bases, and 11 bases stayed unmatched. Per the germline V gene, CDR1 is LNHNV and CDR2 is YYDKDF (reference sequence). The CDR3 spans 18 residues. CDR3 amino acids: CATSSDRRLAGADNEQFF. CDR3 in DNA: TGTGCCACCAGCAGCGACCGAAGACTAGCGGGGGCCGACAATGAGCAGTTCTTC.

J is TRBJ2-2 and V is TRBV9; 7 nucleotides align to TRBD2. Germline-derived CDR1 and CDR2 are SGDLS and YYNGEE. V dropped 0 bases and J dropped 2; count of bases not matched to a gene: 7. The CDR3 has 17 amino acids. CDR3: CASSVESSGINTGELFF. The CDR3 DNA reads as TGTGCCAGCAGCGTAGAATCTAGCGGCATCAACACCGGGGAGCTGTTTTTT.

This sequence joins TRBV6-1 and TRBJ2-3, with TRBD2 identical over 13 bases. With V trimmed by 0 bases and J by 3 bases, 12 bases remained unmatched. Germline V CDR1 and CDR2: MNHNS, SASEGT. The CDR3 consists of 20 residues. Written as DNA, the CDR3 is TGTGCCAGCAGTGAAGCGCGGGGGACTAGCGGGGTTGGGTTAACAGATACGCAGTATTTT. Amino acid sequence: CASSEARGTSGVGLTDTQYF.

The chain is built from TRBV6-5 and TRBJ1-2, with TRBD1 as a possible D gene (6 bases). V shed 0 bases and J shed 1 base, with 12 bases lying between them. Germline V lookup: CDR1 MNHEY, CDR2 SVGAGI. This CDR3 is 16 amino acids long. The CDR3 nucleotides are TGTGCCAGCAGTTACTCGACGGGCAGGGGTAACTATGGCTACACCTTC. Protein product: CASSYSTGRGNYGYTF.

The chain joins TRBV27 to TRBJ2-3, with 7 positions matching TRBD2. The CDR3 has 13 amino acids. Looked up from germline, CDR1 is MNHEY and CDR2 is SMNVEV (reference sequence). Germline trimming cut 6 bases from V and 10 bases from J; bases unmatched to any gene: 10. CDR3 in amino acids: CASSPSPGGSQYF. The CDR3 DNA reads TGTGCCAGCAGCCCCTCGCCCGGGGGGTCGCAGTATTTT.

This chain uses TRBV4-1 with TRBJ1-1, with TRBD1 identical over 11 bases. The germline V gene encodes CDR1 MGHRA and CDR2 YSYEKL. CDR3 length: 15 residues. Unmatched junction bases numbered 9, after V lost 4 bases and J lost 8 bases. CDR3 bases: TGCGCCAGCAGCCCGCAACGGGACAGGGGGGAAGAAGCTTTCTTT. Residues: CASSPQRDRGEEAFF.

Details on this clone: Other nucleotide sequences in the sample specify the same CDR3. The chain employs TRBV5-4 and TRBJ2-1, with a possible D match to TRBD2 (6 bases). The germline CDR1 and CDR2 sequences are SGHNT and YYREEE (reference sequence). V was trimmed by 4 bases and J by 6 bases, leaving 11 bases between them. This CDR3 contains 13 residues. In nucleotides, the CDR3 is TGTGCCAGCAGCCCTCAGGGAGGCAATGAGCAGTTCTTC. The encoded protein is CASSPQGGNEQFF.

This clone occurred a few times. The chain carries TRBV9 and TRBJ2-5; D might be TRBD1 (7 bases). V was trimmed by 6 bases and J by 4 bases, leaving 19 bases between them. The CDR3 contains 15 residues. The germline CDR1 and CDR2 sequences are SGDLS and YYNGEE. Written as DNA, the CDR3 is TGTGCCAGCACCCAAAGGAGGGGGCAAGGAGAGACCCAGTACTTC. Amino acids: CASTQRRGQGETQYF.

This clone was counted once. The chain couples TRBV6-5 to TRBJ1-5; the D gene is possibly TRBD1 (5 bases). The CDR3 is made up of 13 amino acids. Germline CDR1 MNHEY, CDR2 SVGAGI. Trimming shortened V by 5 bases and J by 6 bases, and 11 bases separated the two germline ends. CDR3 nucleotides: TGTGCCAGCAGTCCCATCGGGGCTCAGCCCCAGCATTTT. It yields the protein CASSPIGAQPQHF.

This sequence joins TRBV6-5 and TRBJ1-1, with D perhaps TRBD1 (5 bases). V lost 2 bases to trimming and J lost 3 bases, with 13 bases between them. CDR1 MNHEY and CDR2 SVGAGI come from the germline V gene. This CDR3 has 15 residues. CDR3 protein: CASSYSPRGDTEAFF. The CDR3 bases are TGTGCCAGCAGTTACAGTCCACGGGGGGACACTGAAGCTTTCTTT.

This clone is a singleton in its sample. The CDR3 DNA reads as TGTGCCAGCAGCCAAGATGGGGTCGGTTATGGCTACACCTTC. This sequence encodes CASSQDGVGYGYTF. The V and J genes are TRBV4-2 and TRBJ1-2, with unresolved D. Germline-derived CDR1 and CDR2 are LGHNA and YNFKEQ. The length of the CDR3 is 14 residues. Between the trimmed V and J ends, which lost 0 bases and 5 bases, there was a span of 10 bases.

The chain joins TRBV9 to TRBJ1-2; maybe TRBD1 (5 bases). This CDR3 has 14 amino acids. V was cut by 3 bases and J by 4 bases, with 13 bases left in between. Germline CDR1 is SGDLS and CDR2 is YYNGEE. The CDR3 DNA follows: TGTGCCAGCAGCGCAGGGACTCCAAGCTATGGCTACACCTTC. Translation gives CASSAGTPSYGYTF.

V and J are TRBV20-1 and TRBJ2-1; D is unresolved. The CDR3 has 11 residues. Germline V lookup: CDR1 DFQATT, CDR2 SNEGSKA (reference sequence). V lost 2 bases and J lost 10, with 9 bases in between. CDR3 residues: CSARRSREQFF. CDR3 nucleotides: TGCAGTGCTAGAAGGTCCCGAGAGCAGTTCTTC.

The rearrangement joins TRBV7-9 to TRBJ2-1; D possibly matches TRBD1 or TRBD2 (5 bases each). The CDR3 length is 13 residues. The germline gives CDR1 SEHNR, CDR2 FQNEAQ (reference sequence). Between the trimmed V and J ends, which lost 3 bases and 15 bases, there was a span of 18 bases. The CDR3 is CASSFDGARLLFF. The CDR3 bases are TGTGCCAGCAGCTTTGACGGGGCCCGCCTCCTGTTCTTC. Variable domain in full (rest from reference TRBV7-9 and TRBJ2-1): DTGVSQNPRHKITKRGQNVTFRCDPISEHNRLYWYRQTLGQGPEFLTYFQNEAQLEKSRLLSDRFSAERPKGSFSTLEIQRTEQGDSAMYLCASSFDGARLLFFGPGTRLTVL.

This sequence joins TRBV7-9 and TRBJ2-1; D remains unclear. The CDR3 has 13 residues. The germline CDR1 and CDR2 sequences are SEHNR and FQNEAQ (reference sequence). V lost 5 bases to trimming and J lost 8 bases, with 13 bases between them. The CDR3, as DNA: TGTGCCAGCAGCCCTCAGGATGAGCATGAGCAGTTCTTC. Its protein product is CASSPQDEHEQFF.

The chain links TRBV2 to TRBJ2-7; the D gene is possibly TRBD1 (5 bases). The CDR3 extends over 13 amino acids. Trimming took 3 bases from V and 3 from J, leaving 9 bases between them. Germline CDR1 reads SNHLY; CDR2 reads FYNNEI. The CDR3 loop reads CASSDRQYYEQYF. CDR3 nucleotides: TGTGCCAGCAGTGATAGACAGTACTACGAGCAGTACTTC.

The chain employs TRBV6-5 and TRBJ1-5; tentatively, D is TRBD1 (5 bases). V was cut by 2 bases and J by 7 bases, with 12 bases left in between. The CDR3 sequence is 14 residues long. Per germline, CDR1 MNHEY and CDR2 SVGAGI. CDR3 in DNA: TGTGCCAGCAGTTACCTTCCCGGGGGACAGCCCCAGCATTTT. Protein sequence: CASSYLPGGQPQHF.

CDR3 bases: TGTGCCAGCAGTCTATATAGTGGGGTAGCGGCTGAAAAACTGTTTTTT. Protein sequence: CASSLYSGVAAEKLFF. The J gene is TRBJ1-4, the V gene TRBV27; D is uncertain. This CDR3 spans 16 amino acids. Germline-derived CDR1 and CDR2 are MNHEY and SMNVEV (reference sequence). The V end lost 5 bases, the J end lost 7 bases, and 20 bases lay between the germline ends.

The chain is built from TRBV27 and TRBJ2-7; D uncertain. Trimming took off 4 bases at V and 4 bases at J, with 17 bases between the two ends. This CDR3 has 15 amino acids. Germline assignment: CDR1 MNHEY and CDR2 SMNVEV (reference sequence). This chain's CDR3 is CASSSGPPFRYEQYF. The CDR3 DNA reads TGTGCCAGCAGTTCTGGGCCCCCTTTTAGGTACGAGCAGTACTTC.

This sequence joins TRBV27 and TRBJ2-1, with D unclear. This CDR3 spans 15 amino acids. The germline CDR1 and CDR2 sequences are MNHEY and SMNVEV (reference sequence). Trimming removed 5 bases from V and 4 bases from J, with 15 bases in between. CDR3 residues: CASSLSSPGYNEQFF. DNA for the CDR3: TGTGCCAGCAGTCTTTCCTCTCCGGGTTACAATGAGCAGTTCTTC.

The chain is built from TRBV27 and TRBJ1-1; D uncertain. Per germline, CDR1 MNHEY and CDR2 SMNVEV (reference sequence). Trimming removed 1 base at V and 4 bases at J, with 10 bases between. The CDR3 has 14 residues. CDR3 sequence reads: CASSLYGGITEAFF. DNA for the CDR3: TGTGCCAGCAGTTTATACGGTGGTATCACTGAAGCTTTCTTT.

V and J are TRBV11-2 and TRBJ2-7; 8 nucleotides agree with TRBD2. The CDR3 has 14 amino acids. Trimming took 4 bases from V and 1 from J; bases not matched to a gene: 3. CDR1 is SGHAT, CDR2 FQNNGV, per germline. Here the CDR3 DNA reads TGTGCCAGCAGCTCAGCGGGAGTATCCTACGAGCAGTACTTC. It specifies CASSSAGVSYEQYF. The complete variable domain, with remaining parts taken from reference TRBV11-2 and TRBJ2-7, reads EAGVAQSPRYKIIEKRQSVAFWCNPISGHATLYWYQQILGQGPKLLIQFQNNGVVDDSQLPKDRFSAERLKGVDSTLKIQPAKLEDSAVYLCASSSAGVSYEQYFGPGTRLTVT.

V and J are TRBV11-3 and TRBJ2-1; TRBD2 is a possible D gene (6 bases). Germline assignment: CDR1 SGHNT and CDR2 YENEEA. The V end was cut by 1 base, the J end by 2 bases, with 15 bases between. The CDR3 has 17 residues. Here the CDR3 reads CASSLGLRGSAYNEQFF. The CDR3, as DNA: TGTGCCAGCAGCTTAGGCCTCCGGGGGTCAGCCTACAATGAGCAGTTCTTC.

This clone was seen a handful of times. The chain recombines TRBV9 with TRBJ1-2, with 8 bases aligning to TRBD1. Germline V gives CDR1 SGDLS, CDR2 YYNGEE. The junction had 10 bases not matched to a gene; V was cut back by 0 bases and J by 6 bases. The CDR3 length is 16 residues. The CDR3 region has the DNA TGTGCCAGCAGCGTAGACCGGACAGGGCCTCAGGATGGCTACACCTTC. It yields the protein CASSVDRTGPQDGYTF.

The chain combines TRBV4-3 with TRBJ1-3, with D tentatively TRBD1 (6 bases). The V gene lost 1 base and the J gene lost 3 bases, with 16 bases spanning the gap. The CDR3 has 17 amino acids. The germline V gene encodes CDR1 LGHNA and CDR2 YSLEER. CDR3 nucleotide sequence: TGCGCCAGCAGCCAAGTCCTCGGCGCACAGGGTGGAAACACCATATATTTT. Its protein is CASSQVLGAQGGNTIYF.